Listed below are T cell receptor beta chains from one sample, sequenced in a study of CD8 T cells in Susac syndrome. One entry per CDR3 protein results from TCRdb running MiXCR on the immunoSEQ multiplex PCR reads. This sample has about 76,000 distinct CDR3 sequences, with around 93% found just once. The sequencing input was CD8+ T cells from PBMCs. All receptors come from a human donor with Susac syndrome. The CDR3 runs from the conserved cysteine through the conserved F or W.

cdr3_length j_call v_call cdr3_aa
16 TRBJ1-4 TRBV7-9 CASSLLAGGDNEKLFF
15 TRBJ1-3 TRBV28 CASSSVAVGVGTIYF
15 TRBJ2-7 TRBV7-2 CASSVTSGRRYEQYF
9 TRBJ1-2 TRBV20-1 CSVMYGYTF
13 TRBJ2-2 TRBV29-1 CSVDRVNTGELFF
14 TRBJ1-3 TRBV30 CAWSRSGTGNTIYF
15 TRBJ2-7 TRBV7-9 CASSPETWSSYEQYF
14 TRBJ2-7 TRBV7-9 CASSLDSLTTGQYF
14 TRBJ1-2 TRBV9 CASSATDSPSGYTF
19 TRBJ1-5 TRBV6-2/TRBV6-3 CASSQTSRLRGNSNQPQHF
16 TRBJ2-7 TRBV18 CASSPRSQGASYEQYF
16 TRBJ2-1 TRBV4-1 CASSLRVQGRYNEQFF
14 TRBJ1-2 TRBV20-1 CSARDRKGGHGYTF
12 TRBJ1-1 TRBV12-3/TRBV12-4 CASSSEGTPAFF
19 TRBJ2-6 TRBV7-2 CASSLAVVGGRSGANVLTF
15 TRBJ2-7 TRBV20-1 CSASLGRALGYEQYF
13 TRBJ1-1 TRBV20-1 CSAPRQMNTEAFF
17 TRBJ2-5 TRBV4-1 CASSQERDGGNVETQYF
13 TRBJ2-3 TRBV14 CASSRDSTDTQYF
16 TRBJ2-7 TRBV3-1 CASSDRRMGRDVMQYF
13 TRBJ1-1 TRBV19 CASSISPVTEAFF
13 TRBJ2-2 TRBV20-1 CSARERGTGELFF
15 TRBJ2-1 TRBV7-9 CASSLAQIRYNEQFF
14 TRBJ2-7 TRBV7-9 CASSLDRAPYEQYF
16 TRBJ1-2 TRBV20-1 CSARDSGWSSNYGYTF
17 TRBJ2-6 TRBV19 CASRPGTGTTGANVLTF
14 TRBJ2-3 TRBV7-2 CASSLWGSTDTQYF
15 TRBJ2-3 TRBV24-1 CATSPSGSETDTQYF
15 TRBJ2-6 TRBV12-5 CASGSGGSGANVLTF
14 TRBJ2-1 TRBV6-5 CASSYDAENNEQFF
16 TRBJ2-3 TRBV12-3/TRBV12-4 CASSLGAGLDPDTQYF
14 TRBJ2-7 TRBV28 CASSLDRGPYEQYF
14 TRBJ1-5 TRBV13 CASSSRDSNQPQHF
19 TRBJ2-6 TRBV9 CASSAYQGGGGFGANVLTF
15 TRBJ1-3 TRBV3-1 CASSQGHGDGNTIYF
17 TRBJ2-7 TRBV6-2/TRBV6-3 CASSYFTGTANTYEQYF
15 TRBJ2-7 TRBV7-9 CASSENAGTPYEQYF
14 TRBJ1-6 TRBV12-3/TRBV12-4 CASSFRDRNSPLHF
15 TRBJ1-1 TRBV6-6 CASRFHWGENTEAFF
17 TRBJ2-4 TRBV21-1 CASTGTSSRLAKNIQYF
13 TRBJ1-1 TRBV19 CASRNRGREEAFF
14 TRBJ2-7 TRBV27 CASSRTKYPYGQYF
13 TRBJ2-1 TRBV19 CASSRDRNNEQFF
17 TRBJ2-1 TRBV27 CASSLFRLADPRNEQFF
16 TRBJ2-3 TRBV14 CASSQGGGPRADTQYF
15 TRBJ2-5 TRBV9 CASSVGTGPRETQYF